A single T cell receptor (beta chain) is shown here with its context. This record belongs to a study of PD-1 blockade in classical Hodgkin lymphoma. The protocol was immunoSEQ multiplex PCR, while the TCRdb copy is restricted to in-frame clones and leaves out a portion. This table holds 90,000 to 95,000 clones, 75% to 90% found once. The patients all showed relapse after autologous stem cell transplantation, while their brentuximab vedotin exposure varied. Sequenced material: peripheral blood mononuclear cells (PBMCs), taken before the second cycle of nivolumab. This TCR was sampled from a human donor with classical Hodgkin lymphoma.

CDR3 nucleotide sequence: TGTGCCAGCAGCCCCGGGGGGTTTGAAGCAGATACGCAGTATTTT. This sequence encodes CASSPGGFEADTQYF. This sequence joins TRBV7-2 and TRBJ2-3; TRBD2 aligns across 7 bases. This CDR3 has 15 residues. With V trimmed by 5 bases and J by 4 bases, 9 bases remained unmatched. From germline, CDR1 is SGHTA and CDR2 FQGNSA.